The rows below give T cell receptor beta chains drawn from one sample of a study of identifying expanded T cells in peripheral blood. Clones were read by immunoSEQ multiplex PCR, and TCRdb kept only the in-frame ones, dropping some. Of 70,000 to 100,000 clones listed, 88% were seen once; the top ten hold around 19%. Input material: blood. Receptor source: a person aged 18 to 69 in good health. CDR3s include the opening cysteine and the closing phenylalanine or tryptophan. A D gene is named only where the DNA matches it firmly. For some rows the clone size is stated as once, few or many, or as a class when expanded; others skip it.

j_call v_call clone_size d_call cdr3_nt cdr3_aa
TRBJ2-2 TRBV6-6 NA NA TGTGCCAGCAGCCAAAGGGGGAACACCGGGGAGCTGTTTTTT CASSQRGNTGELFF
TRBJ2-3 TRBV7-8 NA NA TGTGCCAGCAGCTTAGATACTAGCACAGATACGCAGTATTTT CASSLDTSTDTQYF
TRBJ2-5 TRBV9 NA TRBD2 TGTGCCAGCAGCGTAGGGGATCTCTGGCGGGGGGGAGGAGAGACCCAGTACTTC CASSVGDLWRGGGETQYF
TRBJ1-5 TRBV11-2 NA NA TGTGCCAGCAGCTTGGAATACAGTAATCAGCCCCAGCATTTT CASSLEYSNQPQHF
TRBJ2-7 TRBV7-6 few NA TGTGCCAGCAGCGAGGGGTCTGGTCCCTACGAGCAGTACTTC CASSEGSGPYEQYF
TRBJ1-3 TRBV4-1 NA TRBD1 TGCGCCAGCAGCCAAGAAGCAGGGGGCGGAAACACCATATATTTT CASSQEAGGGNTIYF
TRBJ1-1 TRBV5-6 once NA TGTGCCAGCAGCGACGGAGGAAACACTGAAGCTTTCTTT CASSDGGNTEAFF
TRBJ1-1 TRBV29-1 NA NA TGCAGCGTTGAAGAAGGGTCAGGTGAGTGGAACACTGAAGCTTTCTTT CSVEEGSGEWNTEAFF
TRBJ2-5 TRBV6-4 NA TRBD2 TGTGCCAGCAGTGTAGGTGAACTAGCGGGGGGGCGGGAGACCCAGTACTTC CASSVGELAGGRETQYF
TRBJ2-1 TRBV7-9 NA NA TGTGCCAGCAGCTCCAGCGGGCCCCCCGTCTTC CASSSSGPPVF
TRBJ2-5 TRBV6-5 NA NA TGTGCCAGCAGCGGGGCGGCAGAGACCCAGTACTTC CASSGAAETQYF
TRBJ1-5 TRBV7-9 NA NA TGTGCCAGCAGCTTCGGGCAGGGAGATCAGCCCCAGCATTTT CASSFGQGDQPQHF
TRBJ1-1 TRBV5-1 NA NA TGCGCCAGCAGCGCCGGTGGTACGGTTTGGAACACTGAAGCTTTCTTT CASSAGGTVWNTEAFF
TRBJ2-7 TRBV27 NA TRBD2 TGTGCCAGCAGTTTATCGACTAGCGGGGGGCTCTACGAGCAGTACTTC CASSLSTSGGLYEQYF
TRBJ1-1 TRBV7-2 NA NA TGTGCCAGCAGTCATGACAGGAACACTGAAGCTTTCTTT CASSHDRNTEAFF
TRBJ2-2 TRBV15 NA TRBD1 TGTGCCACCCTCGGGACAGGGTCTGCCGGGGAGCTGTTTTTT CATLGTGSAGELFF
TRBJ2-3 TRBV20-1 NA NA TGCAGCCATGGGTCAGATACGCAGTATTTT CSHGSDTQYF
TRBJ1-5 TRBV6-6 NA NA TGTGCCAGCAGACAGGGTGTTCAGCCCCAGCATTTT CASRQGVQPQHF
TRBJ1-2 TRBV6-6 NA NA TGTGCCAGCAGTTATACAGGGTTGGAGGGCTACACCTTC CASSYTGLEGYTF
TRBJ2-3 TRBV27 NA NA TGTGCCAGCAGTTCTTGGGCTGTTAGCGATACGCAGTATTTT CASSSWAVSDTQYF
TRBJ2-7 TRBV7-9 NA TRBD2 TGTGCCAGCAGCTTAGGAAGCGGGGGGCCGGGGGAGCAGTACTTC CASSLGSGGPGEQYF
TRBJ1-6 TRBV28 once NA TGTGCCAGCAGTTCGGCGACCGCGTCCTATAATTCACCCCTCCACTTT CASSSATASYNSPLHF
TRBJ2-1 TRBV10-2 NA NA TGCGCCAGCAGTGCAGACCAGCATGAGCAGTTCTTC CASSADQHEQFF
TRBJ2-3 TRBV7-6 NA NA TGTGCCAGCAGCTTAGTTGGGGGGCGAGACACAGATACGCAGTATTTT CASSLVGGRDTDTQYF
TRBJ1-1 TRBV5-1 NA NA TGCGCCAGCAGCCTGGACACCATGAACACTGAAGCTTTCTTT CASSLDTMNTEAFF
TRBJ1-1 TRBV12-5 NA NA TGTGCTAGTGGTTTCCCACCATCTAGAAGTCGCACTGAAGCTTTCTTT CASGFPPSRSRTEAFF
TRBJ1-2 TRBV4-2 NA NA TGTGCCAGCAGCCAAGAGGCAGGGGAGGGTGGTACTTATGGCTACACCTTC CASSQEAGEGGTYGYTF
TRBJ1-1 TRBV29-1 NA NA TGCAGCGTACCAGGGGTGTTAAGTGAAGCTTTCTTT CSVPGVLSEAFF
TRBJ1-3 TRBV5-4 NA NA TGTGCCAGCAGCCAACAGGGAGTAGGAGGAAACACCATATATTTT CASSQQGVGGNTIYF
TRBJ2-4 TRBV5-6 NA NA TGTGCCAGCAGTTCGGGCCCTGGAAACATTCAGTACTTC CASSSGPGNIQYF
TRBJ1-1 TRBV5-4 NA NA TGTGCCAGCAGAGACTTAATGAACACTGAAGCTTTCTTT CASRDLMNTEAFF
TRBJ1-2 TRBV7-2 NA NA TGTGCCAGCAGCTTTGGGACGCAGGCTCTTGGCTACACCTTC CASSFGTQALGYTF
TRBJ2-5 TRBV5-4 NA NA TGTGCCAGCAGCCCTGGACAGATGGAGACCCAGTACTTC CASSPGQMETQYF
TRBJ1-1 TRBV5-1 NA NA TGCGCCAGCAGCTGGAGGGAAAAGGGGGGCACTGAAGCTTTCTTT CASSWREKGGTEAFF
TRBJ2-7 TRBV19 NA NA TGTGCCAGTAGAGACCGGACAGCCCGCTACGAGCAGTACTTC CASRDRTARYEQYF
TRBJ2-7 TRBV6-1 NA TRBD2 TGTGCCAGCAGCACCGGGACTAGCGGGACCTACGAGCAGTACTTC CASSTGTSGTYEQYF